Presented here are 15 T cell receptor beta chains from one specimen sequenced in a study of shared clonotypes between healthy human individuals. The protocol was immunoSEQ multiplex PCR, while the TCRdb copy is restricted to in-frame clones and leaves out a portion. The sample gives about 2.4 million clones, roughly nine tenths of which show up once; 0.13% to 0.15% is in the top ten. Specimen: naive CD4+ T cells sorted from blood. The subset denotes: CD45RA+ positively selected. The receptors were sampled from a man aged 18-30 years in good health.

This clone has just one count. The V call is TRBV4-1, the J call TRBJ2-6; 7 bases align to TRBD2. J lost 0 bases, V lost 3 bases, and 5 bases had no gene match. Germline CDR1 reads MGHRA; CDR2 reads YSYEKL. The CDR3 runs 17 residues. This CDR3 is CASSQGLTISGANVLTF. DNA for the CDR3: TGCGCCAGCAGCCAGGGACTAACCATCTCTGGGGCCAACGTCCTGACTTTC.

This clone has a single count. The V gene is TRBV4-1, the J gene TRBJ2-5, with 16 bases that match TRBD2. V lost 4 bases and J lost 5; bases outside the gene matches: 4. CDR3 length: 16 residues. The germline gives CDR1 MGHRA, CDR2 YSYEKL. CDR3 nucleotides: TGCGCCAGCAGCCCTCTGGGACTAGCGGGGGGGGAGACCCAGTACTTC. It encodes CASSPLGLAGGETQYF.

The V and J genes are TRBV5-1 and TRBJ1-2, with a weak D call TRBD1 (6 bases). CDR3 length: 14 amino acids. Germline assignment: CDR1 SGHRS and CDR2 YFSETQ. V was trimmed by 6 bases and J by 4 bases, leaving 16 bases between them. The CDR3 loop reads CASKGEGGSYGYTF. CDR3 sequence (DNA): TGCGCCAGCAAGGGCGAGGGGGGTAGCTATGGCTACACCTTC.

V usage is TRBV30 and J usage is TRBJ1-6; 7 bases align to TRBD1. The CDR3 is made up of 14 amino acids. After removal of 3 bases from V and 7 bases from J, the junction contained 6 bases not matched to a gene. Germline assignment: CDR1 GTSNPN and CDR2 SVGIG (reference sequence). The CDR3 protein is CAWSQGGRNSPLHF. CDR3 nucleotide sequence: TGTGCCTGGAGCCAAGGGGGCCGAAATTCACCCCTCCACTTT.

The genes are TRBV14 and TRBJ2-2; D gene uncertain. The germline V gene has CDR1 SGHDN and CDR2 FVKESK. The CDR3 runs 15 residues. V was cut by 3 bases and J by 4 bases, with 12 bases left in between. The CDR3 DNA is TGTGCCAGCAGCCAGACAACAGTCGCCACCGGGGAGCTGTTTTTT. This sequence encodes CASSQTTVATGELFF. Together with reference TRBV14 and TRBJ2-2, the CDR3 gives the full variable domain: EAGVTQFPSHSVIEKGQTVTLRCDPISGHDNLYWYRRVMGKEIKFLLHFVKESKQDESGMPNNRFLAERTGGTYSTLKVQPAELEDSGVYFCASSQTTVATGELFFGEGSRLTVL.

This clone was counted a single time. This chain uses TRBV19 with TRBJ1-6; the D gene is possibly TRBD1 (5 bases). The CDR3 covers 16 residues. V was cut by 1 base and J by 7 bases, with 14 bases left in between. Germline-derived CDR1 and CDR2 are LNHDA and SQIVND (reference sequence). In DNA form, the CDR3 reads TGTGCCAGTAGTATAGGGGGCGGATCGGGAAATTCACCCCTCCACTTT. This sequence encodes CASSIGGGSGNSPLHF.

This clone was recorded only once. This chain joins TRBV28 and TRBJ1-6; D not certain. The germline V gene encodes CDR1 MDHEN and CDR2 SYDVKM. The CDR3 runs to 19 residues. Trimming removed 6 bases from V and 7 bases from J, with 28 bases in between. This chain's CDR3 is CASSSLLGSSGTPNSPLHF. The DNA of the CDR3 is TGTGCCAGCAGCTCGTTATTAGGGTCTTCGGGAACCCCCAATTCACCCCTCCACTTT. The whole variable domain, remainder taken from reference TRBV28 and TRBJ1-6, is DVKVTQSSRYLVKRTGEKVFLECVQDMDHENMFWYRQDPGLGLRLIYFSYDVKMKEKGDIPEGYSVSREKKERFSLILESASTNQTSMYLCASSSLLGSSGTPNSPLHFGNGTRLTVT.

Regarding this clone: Different DNA sequences within this sample yield the same CDR3. The chain is built from TRBV6-1 and TRBJ2-7; D not resolved. The V end was cut by 1 base, the J end by 1 base, with 11 bases between. CDR1 and CDR2 (germline): MNHNS, SASEGT. The CDR3 consists of 15 residues. As DNA, the CDR3 is TGTGCCAGCAGTGAAGGGGGTGGAAGTTCCTACGAGCAGTACTTC. This sequence encodes CASSEGGGSSYEQYF.

The chain combines TRBV29-1 with TRBJ1-4; tentatively, D is TRBD1 (6 bases). Germline-derived CDR1 and CDR2 are SQVTM and ANQGSEA. Trimming shortened V by 2 bases and J by 7 bases, and 14 bases separated the two germline ends. This CDR3 region has 14 residues. CDR3 sequence reads: CSVEWGHKPEKLFF. In nucleotides, the CDR3 is TGCAGCGTTGAATGGGGGCATAAGCCTGAAAAACTGTTTTTT.

This clone has more than one count but fewer than ten. The chain carries TRBV13 and TRBJ1-1; D might be TRBD1 (5 bases). Germline-derived CDR1 and CDR2 are PRHDT and FYEKMQ (reference sequence). V was trimmed by 5 bases and J by 10 bases, leaving 17 bases between them. The CDR3 sequence is 13 residues long. Written as DNA, the CDR3 is TGTGCCAGCAGCCGAGACAGTCTGATTGGAGCTTTCTTT. Protein sequence: CASSRDSLIGAFF.

Turning to this clone: A read error may account for a junction end that differs from germline. This chain connects TRBV7-7 to TRBJ2-5; D may match TRBD1 or TRBD2 (5 bases each). The germline V gene has CDR1 SSHAT and CDR2 FNYEAQ (reference sequence). This CDR3 is built from 13 residues. The CDR3 DNA reads TGTGCTAGCAGCCTCCAAGGTGGGGGGACCCAGTACTTC. Amino acids: CASSLQGGGTQYF.

This clone showed up just a few times. The rearrangement links TRBV5-1 to TRBJ1-5; TRBD1 aligns across 7 bases. The CDR3 sequence is 15 residues long. After removal of 3 bases from V and 2 bases from J, the junction contained 5 bases not matched to a gene. CDR1 is SGHRS, CDR2 YFSETQ, per germline. CDR3 amino acids: CASSSGTAGNQPQHF. The CDR3, as DNA: TGCGCCAGCAGCTCCGGGACAGCCGGCAATCAGCCCCAGCATTTT.

The rearrangement uses TRBV27 and TRBJ2-2; 10 bases are shared with TRBD2. Per the germline V gene, CDR1 is MNHEY and CDR2 is SMNVEV (reference sequence). The trim removed 10 bases at V and 2 bases at J, leaving 10 bases unmatched. CDR3 length: 16 amino acids. The CDR3 coding sequence is TGTGCCACCCTATCACTAGCGGGGATTAACACCGGGGAGCTGTTTTTT. Its protein is CATLSLAGINTGELFF.

The V gene is TRBV5-4, the J gene TRBJ2-7, with 8 bases lining up with TRBD1. Germline trimming cut 5 bases from V and 2 bases from J; bases unmatched to any gene: 9. This CDR3 contains 15 residues. The V gene's germline CDR1 is SGHNT and CDR2 YYREEE (reference sequence). CDR3 bases: TGTGCCAGCAGGGATAACAGGGGGATCCCCTACGAGCAGTACTTC. It encodes CASRDNRGIPYEQYF.

The V call is TRBV7-2, the J call TRBJ1-1, with a possible D match to TRBD1 (5 bases). The V gene lost 0 bases and the J gene lost 6 bases, with 14 bases spanning the gap. The CDR3 covers 15 residues. Per the germline V gene, CDR1 is SGHTA and CDR2 is FQGNSA. Written as DNA, the CDR3 is TGTGCCAGCAGCTTAGCGCAAGGGGCATATGCTGAAGCTTTCTTT. Translation: CASSLAQGAYAEAFF. Complete variable domain (other parts from reference TRBV7-2 and TRBJ1-1): GAGVSQSPSNKVTEKGKDVELRCDPISGHTALYWYRQSLGQGLEFLIYFQGNSAPDKSGLPSDRFSAERTGGSVSTLTIQRTQQEDSAVYLCASSLAQGAYAEAFFGQGTRLTVV.